This passage covers 3 T cell receptor beta chains from one sample sequenced in a study of cytomegalovirus exposure and HLA in healthy donors. The study ran its PCR with 60 Vbeta and 13 Jbeta primers. Data came from immunoSEQ multiplex PCR; TCRdb stores just in-frame clones and leaves some out. The sample has some 130,000 clones, around 78% seen once. Material: PBMCs. These receptors came from a woman in her 50s in good health and CMV-seronegative.

This chain connects TRBV4-3 to TRBJ1-3, with D perhaps matching TRBD1 (6 bases). Germline-derived CDR1 and CDR2 are LGHNA and YSLEER. V was pared by 2 bases and J by 0 bases, with 14 bases between. CDR3 length equals 17 residues. CDR3 amino acids: CASSQSPDRSSGNTIYF. In nucleotides, the CDR3 is TGCGCCAGCAGCCAAAGTCCCGACAGGAGCTCTGGAAACACCATATATTTT.

The chain couples TRBV6-1 to TRBJ2-3, with D hard to call. CDR1 and CDR2 (germline): MNHNS, SASEGT. This CDR3 has 12 residues. V shed 7 bases and J shed 4 bases, with 9 bases lying between them. The CDR3 coding sequence is TGTGCCAGCACCGGCGCGGCAGATACGCAGTATTTT. Residues: CASTGAADTQYF.

The chain has TRBV6-5 and TRBJ1-2, with a tentative D call TRBD1 (6 bases). The CDR3 consists of 14 residues. V dropped 5 bases and J dropped 4 bases, with 14 bases sitting between them. The germline V gene encodes CDR1 MNHEY and CDR2 SVGAGI. DNA of the CDR3: TGTGCCAGCAGTAGACAGGCGTTTCTCTATGGCTACACCTTC. Encoded protein: CASSRQAFLYGYTF.